The 15 T cell receptor beta chains listed next were all sequenced from one sample in a study of T cells of healthy individuals. TCRdb reprocessed the 5' RACE reads with MiXCR, giving one entry per CDR3 protein. This sample has 50,000 to 55,000 distinct CDR3 sequences; approximately 14% occur once, and the top ten carry 15% to 20%. Receptors were obtained from a human donor in good health.

J is TRBJ1-3 and V is TRBV12-5, with unresolved D. V was clipped by 6 bases and J by 0 bases, with 3 bases between them. This CDR3 contains 12 residues. Germline lookup yields CDR1 LGHNT and CDR2 FRNRAP. In nucleotides, the CDR3 is TGTGCTAGTGGCCTCTCTGGAAACACCATATATTTT. It yields the protein CASGLSGNTIYF.

This chain connects TRBV7-2 to TRBJ2-3; TRBD2 aligns across 9 bases. Germline CDR1 is SGHTA and CDR2 is FQGNSA. The CDR3 runs to 18 residues. J gave up 4 bases and V 2 bases, and 13 bases lay outside the gene matches. The CDR3 DNA reads TGTGCCAGCAGCTTAAGGCTCCGTAGCGGGGGTAGGCCAGATACGCAGTATTTT. Translated: CASSLRLRSGGRPDTQYF.

At least ten counts were recorded for this clonotype. The V and J genes are TRBV29-1 and TRBJ2-5, with D perhaps TRBD2 (6 bases). Germline CDR1 is SQVTM and CDR2 is ANQGSEA. This CDR3 contains 15 residues. Trimming pared 0 bases from V and 3 bases from J, leaving 14 bases between. CDR3 region: CSVEDGKGGEETQYF. CDR3 in DNA: TGCAGCGTTGAAGATGGAAAGGGAGGTGAAGAGACCCAGTACTTC.

V and J are TRBV4-1 and TRBJ1-1, with a weak D call TRBD1 (6 bases). Trimming removed 2 bases from V and 4 bases from J, with 11 bases in between. The CDR3 is made up of 14 amino acids. Germline assignment: CDR1 MGHRA and CDR2 YSYEKL. Written as DNA, the CDR3 is TGCGCCAGCAGCCAAAGGGGGAAGGGCACTGAAGCTTTCTTT. This gives the protein CASSQRGKGTEAFF.

The V gene is TRBV2, the J gene TRBJ2-7; TRBD2 might be the D (5 bases). The CDR3 spans 13 residues. Trimming left V 8 bases short and J 5 bases short, with 16 bases between. Germline loops: CDR1 SNHLY, CDR2 FYNNEI. CDR3 DNA sequence: TGTGCCAGCGCGGGTGGTGGGTTTGACGAGCAGTACTTC. Translation: CASAGGGFDEQYF.

This chain connects TRBV6-2 or TRBV6-3 to TRBJ1-1; a possible D gene is TRBD1 (6 bases). The germline V and J ends were trimmed by 6 bases and 3 bases, with 20 bases remaining between them. Germline CDR1 is MNHEY and CDR2 is SVGEGT. The CDR3 length is 16 residues. The chain's CDR3 is CASRLNREGEDTEAFF. The DNA for the CDR3 is TGTGCCAGCAGGCTAAACAGGGAGGGGGAAGACACTGAAGCTTTCTTT.

In this sample, this clonotype turned up many times. V is TRBV6-5 and J is TRBJ2-1; 9 bases are a match to TRBD2. The CDR3 runs to 15 residues. In germline, CDR1 is MNHEY, CDR2 SVGAGI. V lost 2 bases to trimming and J lost 7 bases; unmatched junction nucleotides: 6. CDR3 nucleotide sequence: TGTGCCAGCAGTTACACGAGCGGGAGGCGGAATGAGCAGTTCTTC. Amino acids: CASSYTSGRRNEQFF.

This rearrangement joins TRBV7-9 to TRBJ2-7; no firm D call. Trimming took off 2 bases at V and 2 bases at J, with 4 bases between the two ends. The CDR3 is 12 amino acids. Germline-derived CDR1 and CDR2 are SEHNR and FQNEAQ (reference sequence). For the CDR3, the DNA is TGTGCCAGCAGCTTAAGACCCTACGAGCAGTACTTC. Amino acid sequence: CASSLRPYEQYF.

CDR3 loop: CASSQYMDYSYEQYF. The CDR3 DNA reads as TGCGCCAGCAGCCAATACATGGACTATTCCTACGAGCAGTACTTC. The chain couples TRBV4-3 to TRBJ2-7; the D gene is possibly TRBD2 (6 bases). V dropped 2 bases and J dropped 1 base, with 12 bases sitting between them. The germline CDR1 and CDR2 sequences are LGHNA and YSLEER. The CDR3 length is 15 residues.

This clonotype was found many times. J is TRBJ2-7 and V is TRBV29-1, with TRBD1 matching over 8 bases. CDR3 size: 13 residues. V shed 4 bases and J 1 base; nucleotides not matched to a gene: 3. Germline assignment: CDR1 SQVTM and CDR2 ANQGSEA. CDR3 residues: CSVAGTGSYEQYF. In DNA, the CDR3 is TGCAGCGTTGCCGGGACAGGTTCCTACGAGCAGTACTTC.

This clonotype has ten or more counts. The rearrangement links TRBV12-3 or TRBV12-4 to TRBJ1-1, with 7 bases that match TRBD1. The CDR3 has 13 amino acids. Trimming removed 4 bases from V and 3 bases from J; junction bases left unmatched: 2. The CDR3 loop reads CASSSQGYTEAFF. In DNA, the CDR3 is TGTGCCAGCAGTTCACAGGGGTACACTGAAGCTTTCTTT.

This clonotype was observed many times. V gene TRBV29-1 combines with J gene TRBJ1-4; possibly TRBD1 for D (5 bases). This CDR3 is 13 amino acids long. In germline, CDR1 is SQVTM, CDR2 ANQGSEA. V lost 3 bases and J 5 bases, leaving 10 bases between the germline ends. The CDR3 is CSVDPGRNEKLFF. The CDR3 DNA reads TGCAGCGTTGATCCAGGGAGGAATGAAAAACTGTTTTTT. Based on the CDR3 plus reference TRBV29-1 and TRBJ1-4, the full variable domain is SAVISQKPSRDICQRGTSLTIQCQVDSQVTMMFWYRQQPGQSLTLIATANQGSEATYESGFVIDKFPISRPNLTFSTLTVSNMSPEDSSIYLCSVDPGRNEKLFFGSGTQLSVL.

This clonotype has ten or more counts. The chain carries TRBV5-6 and TRBJ1-2; unclear D gene. From germline, CDR1 is SGHDT and CDR2 YYEEEE. Trimming stripped 4 bases from V and 5 bases from J, with 24 bases between. CDR3 length: 17 amino acids. The CDR3 DNA reads as TGTGCCAGCAGCGAAAGCGAGCAGGCCGTCTTAGGATATGGCTACACCTTC. It translates to CASSESEQAVLGYGYTF.

This clonotype has a count of ten or more. The J gene is TRBJ1-3, the V gene TRBV29-1; D gene ambiguous. Trimming left V 2 bases short and J 9 bases short, with 17 bases between. Germline-derived CDR1 and CDR2 are SQVTM and ANQGSEA. CDR3 length: 14 residues. This CDR3 is CSVESGVRHGTIYF. CDR3 DNA sequence: TGCAGCGTTGAATCCGGGGTTCGCCACGGCACCATATATTTT.

This clonotype was detected only a few times. The CDR3 DNA is TGTGCCAGCAGTTTAGAAGGGACAGGGCCCAACGAGCAGTACTTC. Translation: CASSLEGTGPNEQYF. V gene TRBV27 combines with J gene TRBJ2-7; 9 bases are shared with TRBD1. J was trimmed by 5 bases and V by 2 bases; bases with no gene match: 7. Germline assignment: CDR1 MNHEY and CDR2 SMNVEV (reference sequence). The CDR3 is made up of 15 amino acids.